Sequencing of this T cell receptor beta chain was carried out in a study of tumor and adjacent non-tumor tissue in lung cancer. TCRbeta libraries were built with three rounds of nested PCR, modified from ARM-PCR. TCRdb ran MiXCR on the multiplex PCR reads and lists one entry per CDR3 protein. The sample lists approximately 100,000 distinct CDR3 sequences; about 62% were seen once. Study-level results: Tumor repertoires had a smaller top 100 clone share than normal lung.

A word on this clonotype: Its target is unknown.

RNA was extracted from bulk tissue without any cell sorting. Distant lung tissue was collected more than 3 cm away from the tumor edge. The CDR3 contains 12 residues. V lost 7 bases, J lost 1 base, and 10 bases lay in between. Germline CDR1 is SQVTM and CDR2 is ANQGSEA. J is TRBJ1-1 and V is TRBV29-1; D perhaps matches TRBD1 (5 bases). The sequencing sample was made of distant non-tumor lung tissue. The receptor was derived from a man aged 30 to 39 with non-small cell lung cancer. The DNA of the CDR3 is TGCAGCGCCACCGGGGGGAACACTGAAGCTTTCTTT. This translates into CSATGGNTEAFF. The complete variable domain, with remaining parts taken from reference TRBV29-1 and TRBJ1-1, reads SAVISQKPSRDICQRGTSLTIQCQVDSQVTMMFWYRQQPGQSLTLIATANQGSEATYESGFVIDKFPISRPNLTFSTLTVSNMSPEDSSIYLCSATGGNTEAFFGQGTRLTVV.